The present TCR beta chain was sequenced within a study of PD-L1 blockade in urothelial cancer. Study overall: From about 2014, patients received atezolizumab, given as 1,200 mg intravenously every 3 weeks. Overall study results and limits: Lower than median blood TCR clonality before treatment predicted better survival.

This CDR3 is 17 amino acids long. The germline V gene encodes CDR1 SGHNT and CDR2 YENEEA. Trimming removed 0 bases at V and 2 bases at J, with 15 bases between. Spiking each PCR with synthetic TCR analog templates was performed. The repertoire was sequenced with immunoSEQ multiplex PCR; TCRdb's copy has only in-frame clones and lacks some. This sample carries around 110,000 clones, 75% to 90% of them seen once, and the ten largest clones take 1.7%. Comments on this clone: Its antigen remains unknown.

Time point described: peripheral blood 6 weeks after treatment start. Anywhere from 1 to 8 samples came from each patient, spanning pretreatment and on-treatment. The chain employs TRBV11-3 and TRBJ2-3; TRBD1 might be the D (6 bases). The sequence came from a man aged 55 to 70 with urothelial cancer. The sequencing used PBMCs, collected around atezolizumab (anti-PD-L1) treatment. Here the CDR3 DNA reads TGTGCCAGCAGCTTAGATGGGGGCGCCACCTACACAGATACGCAGTATTTT. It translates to CASSLDGGATYTDTQYF.